The clone carrying this TCR beta chain was counted between two and nine times. Antigen unknown. The data derive from a study of T cell repertoires in cytomegalovirus infection. Looking at the study overall: CMV infection together with matching HLA type was indicated by public TCR beta signatures. Findings and limits, study-wide: Carriage of CMV together with the relevant HLA was identifiable through cumulative public TCR beta family frequency. HLA-C-restricted CMV-specific TCR beta clonotypes prevailed in the ex vivo response.

TCRdb redid the calling of the reads with MiXCR, one entry per CDR3 protein. The sample holds about 360,000 distinct CDR3 sequences, about a sixth seen once. The sequence was collected from a human donor in good health (CMV status not recorded). Some clones in this sample may be carry-over from other donors' samples. The sequencing sample was made of PBMCs.

In DNA form, the CDR3 reads TGCAGCGTTGCAGTTGCACAGAGCACAGATACGCAGTATTTT. Translation: CSVAVAQSTDTQYF. This chain uses TRBV29-1 with TRBJ2-3, with no clear D. Deletions cut 4 bases from V and 0 bases from J, with 11 bases between. This CDR3 contains 14 residues. Germline V gene sequence: CDR1 SQVTM, CDR2 ANQGSEA.